This is a list of T cell receptor beta chains from one sample in a study of response to subunit inactivated influenza vaccine. From the RT-PCR reads, TCRdb called clonotypes with MiXCR, one entry per CDR3 protein. The sample has 650,000 or so distinct CDR3 sequences; around 15% are singletons. The starting material was PBMCs from blood, obtained 14 to 15 days before vaccination. These receptors all stem from a man in his fifties or sixties who received an inactivated influenza vaccine. Both conserved end residues are part of each CDR3. Each record gives: J gene, D gene, CDR3 length, clone size, V gene, CDR3 protein, CDR3 DNA. The D gene is left open where the match is weak. For some rows the clone size is stated as once, few or many, or as a class when expanded; others skip it.

TRBJ2-1	TRBD2	14	few	TRBV30	CAWTLTSGRAPQFF	TGTGCCTGGACTTTGACTAGCGGGAGGGCCCCACAGTTCTTC
TRBJ2-2	TRBD2	16	NA	TRBV6-5	CASSYSSGRTTGELFF	TGTGCCAGCAGTTACTCTAGCGGGAGAACCACCGGGGAGCTGTTTTTT
TRBJ2-1	TRBD2	16	once	TRBV11-3	CASSLGSSGGSNEQFF	TGTGCCAGCAGCTTAGGTTCTAGCGGGGGGTCCAATGAGCAGTTCTTC
TRBJ2-7	NA	13	NA	TRBV6-6	CASRDPDRYEQYF	TGTGCCAGCAGAGACCCTGACCGTTACGAGCAGTACTTC
TRBJ1-2	NA	15	few	TRBV4-3	CASSQAEGLAGGYTF	TGCGCCAGCAGCCAAGCCGAGGGCCTCGCTGGGGGCTACACCTTC
TRBJ2-7	NA	11	NA	TRBV29-1	CSVGSNYEQYF	TGCAGCGTTGGGAGTAACTACGAGCAGTACTTC
TRBJ2-3	NA	11	many	TRBV20-1	CSVGVADTQYF	TGCAGTGTAGGCGTAGCGGATACGCAGTATTTT
TRBJ2-2	NA	16	few	TRBV11-2	CASSSQGGANTGELFF	TGTGCCAGCAGCTCCCAGGGCGGGGCGAACACCGGGGAGCTGTTTTTT
TRBJ1-4	NA	13	few	TRBV6-5	CASSHGTNEKLFF	TGTGCCAGCAGTCACGGCACTAATGAAAAACTGTTTTTT
TRBJ1-5	NA	14	NA	TRBV5-8	CASSTTGDHQPQHF	TGTGCCAGCAGCACTACAGGTGACCATCAGCCCCAGCATTTT
TRBJ1-2	TRBD1	13	NA	TRBV2	CASTRRQGYGYTF	TGTGCCAGCACACGTCGACAGGGATATGGCTACACCTTC
TRBJ1-4	TRBD1	14	NA	TRBV12-5	CATTAGQGNEKLFF	TGTGCTACCACAGCGGGACAGGGGAATGAAAAACTGTTTTTT
TRBJ2-1	NA	14	NA	TRBV25-1	CASSEEGPRNEQFF	TGTGCCAGCAGTGAGGAGGGCCCGCGCAATGAGCAGTTCTTC
TRBJ2-2	NA	13	few	TRBV4-3	CAGSRTSAGELFF	TGCGCCGGCAGCAGGACCTCTGCCGGGGAGCTGTTTTTT
TRBJ2-7	NA	13	NA	TRBV20-1	CSAPRPGSDEQYF	TGCAGTGCTCCGAGGCCAGGGAGCGACGAGCAGTACTTC
TRBJ2-5	NA	13	NA	TRBV12-3/TRBV12-4	CASRPSVSETQYF	TGTGCCAGCAGGCCTAGCGTTAGTGAGACCCAGTACTTC
TRBJ2-7	TRBD1	12	few	TRBV20-1	CSAPQGADEQYF	TGCAGTGCTCCGCAGGGGGCGGACGAGCAGTACTTC
TRBJ1-5	NA	15	few	TRBV6-1	CASSEFRALGQPQHF	TGTGCCAGCAGTGAATTCAGGGCCCTCGGTCAGCCCCAGCATTTT
TRBJ2-5	TRBD1	14	few	TRBV3-1	CASSQDGTGETQYF	TGTGCCAGCAGTCAAGATGGGACAGGGGAGACCCAGTACTTC
TRBJ2-2	TRBD1	14	few	TRBV2	CASKGQGSTGELFF	TGTGCCAGCAAAGGACAGGGGAGCACCGGGGAGCTGTTTTTT
TRBJ2-1	NA	14	NA	TRBV6-2/TRBV6-3	CASSDPDNYNEQFF	TGTGCCAGCAGTGACCCGGACAACTACAATGAGCAGTTCTTC
TRBJ2-1	NA	13	NA	TRBV5-6	CASSSKDRIEQFF	TGTGCCAGCAGCTCTAAAGACCGGATCGAGCAGTTCTTC
TRBJ2-2	NA	16	NA	TRBV7-2	CASSFLGGLKTGELFF	TGTGCCAGCAGCTTCCTAGGGGGGCTGAAAACCGGGGAGCTGTTTTTT
TRBJ2-2	TRBD1	18	few	TRBV28	CASSLPSGGQGNTGELFF	TGTGCCAGCAGTTTACCCAGTGGGGGACAGGGGAACACCGGGGAGCTGTTTTTT
TRBJ1-1	NA	15	once	TRBV28	CASSILRGLGTEAFF	TGTGCCAGCAGTATCTTGCGGGGGTTGGGTACTGAAGCTTTCTTT
TRBJ2-2	TRBD2	17	few	TRBV7-2	CASSLALAGGPGGELFF	TGTGCCAGCAGCTTAGCACTAGCGGGGGGGCCCGGCGGGGAGCTGTTTTTT
TRBJ2-7	NA	14	few	TRBV4-2	CASSQDIDSVEQYF	TGTGCCAGCAGCCAAGATATTGACTCGGTCGAGCAGTACTTC
TRBJ1-1	NA	14	few	TRBV11-2	CASSFIGINTEAFF	TGTGCCAGCAGCTTCATCGGGATTAACACTGAAGCTTTCTTT
TRBJ2-3	NA	15	NA	TRBV24-1	CATSDLQGPGYTQYF	TGTGCCACCAGTGATTTGCAGGGGCCCGGATATACGCAGTATTTT
TRBJ2-2	TRBD1	15	few	TRBV3-1	CASSHFQGAIGELFF	TGTGCCAGCAGCCATTTTCAGGGGGCGATCGGGGAGCTGTTTTTT
TRBJ1-1	NA	12	NA	TRBV30	CAWSTTPLRAFF	TGTGCCTGGAGCACTACCCCCTTGAGGGCTTTCTTT
TRBJ2-7	TRBD1	13	few	TRBV5-1	CASRGTGRIEQYF	TGCGCCAGCAGAGGGACAGGGAGAATCGAGCAGTACTTC
TRBJ2-5	NA	15	NA	TRBV15	CATSITLEEKETQYF	TGTGCCACCAGCATAACACTGGAAGAAAAAGAGACCCAGTACTTC
TRBJ2-1	TRBD1	16	few	TRBV4-3	CASSHLTGFRANEQFF	TGCGCCAGCAGCCACCTGACAGGGTTCAGGGCGAATGAGCAGTTCTTC
TRBJ2-7	TRBD2	11	NA	TRBV7-6	CATGTRYEQYF	TGTGCCACCGGGACTAGGTACGAGCAGTACTTC
TRBJ2-7	TRBD2	14	few	TRBV28	CASSAGLGVYEQYF	TGTGCCAGCAGCGCCGGACTAGGGGTCTACGAGCAGTACTTC
TRBJ2-5	NA	13	few	TRBV20-1	CSARDIRVQTQYF	TGCAGTGCTAGAGATATAAGGGTGCAGACCCAGTACTTC
TRBJ2-3	NA	17	many	TRBV4-3	CASSQEYPGHQTDTQYF	TGCGCCAGCAGCCAAGAATACCCGGGACACCAAACGGATACGCAGTATTTT
TRBJ2-1	NA	13	few	TRBV6-2/TRBV6-3	CASTRPQIDEQFF	TGTGCCAGCACCCGCCCCCAAATCGATGAGCAGTTCTTC
TRBJ2-7	NA	13	many	TRBV4-1	CASSQEPEGTQYF	TGCGCCAGCAGCCAAGAACCCGAAGGGACTCAGTACTTC
TRBJ2-3	NA	15	NA	TRBV7-9	CASEETGPGTDTQYF	TGTGCCAGCGAGGAAACGGGCCCCGGCACAGATACGCAGTATTTT
TRBJ2-6	NA	18	NA	TRBV27	CASSFQPLPSPGANVLTF	TGTGCCAGCAGTTTTCAGCCCCTTCCAAGTCCTGGGGCCAACGTCCTGACTTTC
TRBJ2-7	NA	15	NA	TRBV7-9	CASSPETWGLYEQYF	TGTGCCAGCAGCCCAGAAACATGGGGGCTCTACGAGCAGTACTTC
TRBJ2-1	TRBD1	16	NA	TRBV7-2	CASSPAVTGTYNEQFF	TGTGCCAGCAGCCCAGCGGTGACAGGGACATACAATGAGCAGTTCTTC
TRBJ1-3	NA	13	few	TRBV4-1	CASSQPNGNTIYF	TGCGCCAGCAGCCAGCCCAACGGAAACACCATATATTTT
TRBJ2-7	TRBD1	13	few	TRBV12-3/TRBV12-4	CASSLRGPGEQYF	TGTGCCAGCAGTCTTAGGGGGCCTGGCGAGCAGTACTTC
TRBJ1-5	NA	16	NA	TRBV6-2/TRBV6-3	CASKTAEPGFIPPQHF	TGTGCCAGCAAAACCGCAGAACCCGGATTTATTCCGCCCCAGCATTTT
TRBJ2-7	TRBD1	14	NA	TRBV20-1	CSARIQRGLLEQYF	TGCAGTGCTAGAATTCAAAGGGGGCTACTAGAGCAGTACTTC
TRBJ2-1	TRBD1	16	NA	TRBV11-2	CASSLFLGQGEHEQFF	TGTGCCAGCAGCTTATTCCTAGGACAGGGAGAGCATGAGCAGTTCTTC
TRBJ2-2	TRBD2	15	NA	TRBV19	CACSGRGGRAGELFF	TGTGCCTGCTCTGGGCGGGGGGGCCGGGCCGGGGAGCTGTTTTTT
TRBJ1-5	NA	12	few	TRBV5-5	CASSGGWEPQHF	TGTGCCAGCAGTGGAGGGTGGGAGCCCCAGCATTTT
TRBJ2-1	TRBD2	15	few	TRBV27	CASSPWTSGSGEQFF	TGTGCCAGCAGTCCGTGGACTAGCGGGAGTGGTGAGCAGTTCTTC
TRBJ2-7	TRBD1	15	few	TRBV12-3/TRBV12-4	CASSFFSGQSYEQYF	TGTGCCAGCAGTTTTTTTTCGGGACAGTCTTACGAGCAGTACTTC
TRBJ2-5	TRBD1	16	NA	TRBV12-3/TRBV12-4	CASSPRGQGVGETQYF	TGTGCCAGCAGCCCGCGCGGACAGGGGGTAGGAGAGACCCAGTACTTC